The TCR beta chain described here comes from a study of cytomegalovirus exposure and HLA in healthy donors listed by TCRdb under 2017. In the study overall: An earlier analysis of several hundred of the donors reported 250 to 350 Gb of sequence data and 117 million unique TCR beta sequences obtained from some 170 million T cells. About 310 gigabases of sequencing data and tens of millions of unique TCR sequences were included in an early release covering 500 to 750 HLA-typed donors. Among the roughly 400 genotyped donors, 75% to 90% belonged to the genetic ancestry cluster associated with self-reported Caucasian donors. The study aimed to test whether cataloging public T cell receptors could reveal signatures of past pathogen exposure. Using immunosequencing, the study profiled T cell repertoires from 500 to 800 subjects and related those repertoires to cytomegalovirus serostatus. A separate validation cohort of roughly 130 different subjects was used in addition to the roughly 700-subject first cohort. High-throughput TCR immunosequencing, statistical association of individual TCRs with disease status, and machine learning were combined to predict cytomegalovirus infection status. In a later analysis, previously published TCR beta repertoires from about 640 donors were re-analyzed and high-resolution HLA genotyping was added so that TCR occurrence patterns could be studied. In the later analysis, no new phenotypic data were used to find candidate immune exposures; instead, reliance was placed on TCR beta sequences and their occurrence across donors. An earlier analysis of 500 to 650 of the donors applied high-throughput TCR beta sequencing to assess whether each TCR beta V gene segment acted as functional or pseudogenic. Donor age, sex, ethnicity and CMV serostatus were collected together with the repertoire data. Genome-wide SNP genotypes for about three fifths of the roughly 700 donors were used in a later genetic analysis, which treated that subset as a discovery cohort. All discovery cohort repertoires had been generated on a single sequencing platform. HLA typing covered class I and class II loci at four-digit resolution. Typing coverage differed by locus: A, B, C, DRB1 and DQB1 were typed in roughly 629-640 donors, DQA1 in 500 to 550, DPA1 in around 610, and DPB1 in just under 480. A handful of DR-DQ haplotypes were handled as single units for association and clustering because linkage in the cohort was strong. Across approximately 400 genotyped donors of the cohort, an average of approximately 240,000 unique TCR beta nucleotide sequences per donor were sequenced, and about a sixth of those sequences were non-productive.

Broad study findings and their caveats: Because the 87-base-pair reads could not distinguish some IMGT-functional V segments, including TRBV6-2 and TRBV6-3, those segments were excluded. Several of the top co-occurrence clusters appeared to be linked to parvovirus B19, influenza, CMV and Epstein-Barr virus, according to a later analysis. A further reported finding was that TCR beta sequences accurately predicted the HLA-A and HLA-B alleles for most subjects in the first cohort. According to a later analysis, most CMV-associated TCR beta chains appeared to be HLA-restricted, and the HLA associations seemed to be driven largely by CMV exposure. In a later analysis, around 17,000 TCR beta sequences were associated with specific HLA alleles at a false discovery rate of 0.05. HLA typing was unavailable for some donors at each locus, so association tests used only the typed subset. Because counts were too low, about 17 rarely observed V segments, including chromosome 9 orphons, were excluded from the earlier analysis of some 540 of the donors. In vitro tests confirmed that a few of the cytomegalovirus-associated TCR beta chains recognize cytomegalovirus antigens. Sequencing depth was assumed to be roughly uniform across donors in the presence/absence analyses, though that assumption may not hold. CMV serostatus was the only immune exposure information available for the cohort. In an earlier analysis of approximately 590 of the donors, most TCR beta V segments appeared in productive rearrangements about 90% or about 30% of the time, broadly matching IMGT annotations. In both the original and validation cohorts, the classifier was reported to diagnose cytomegalovirus status with high specificity and sensitivity. A cluster of highly shared sequence variants was judged likely to represent a technical artifact of the sequencing pipeline. In the study, some 160 TCR beta chains were listed as associated with cytomegalovirus. An association between a missense DCLRE1C variant and V-gene and J-gene trimming of TCR beta chains was found in a later genetic analysis and replicated in an independent cohort. When HLA alleles, especially DR and DQ, strongly co-occurred, TCR associations were difficult to assign to individual alleles. A later genetic analysis reported fewer N-insertions in productive TCRs among donors in an Asian-associated ancestry cluster than the roughly 650-donor mean. The authors suggested that the approach could potentially be generalized to other disease states and immunological phenotypes. According to a later analysis, TCR association rates differed among HLA loci, with DRB1 alleles showing the most associated TCRs and HLA-C alleles showing the fewest. Linkage disequilibrium might explain the correlated functional status among segregating V segments, but an unknown experimental factor could not be excluded. Most TCR sequences were observed very rarely across donors, whereas some public TCRs were present in many individuals. The cohort was sequenced for TCR beta chains only, and without alpha or paired-chain data the features that could be detected were limited. In a later analysis, HLA-associated TCR beta chains showed more clonal expansion and lower generation probabilities than non-associated chains that were equally common.

The sample holds a few counts of this clone. Its antigen remains undetermined. One base away there is no much larger clone; base qualities are not given. The cohort comprised 710 or so healthy bone marrow donors. All cohort members were sampled while nominally healthy, although unrecorded immune exposures were likely present. The donor was CMV seronegative and was included in the group of under 450 seronegative cohort members. Each donor provided a peripheral blood sample, and peripheral blood mononuclear cells were used for TCR beta sequencing. The Qiagen DNeasy Blood Extraction Kit was used to extract genomic DNA from the blood cell samples. The junction carries 13 bases between V and J, which are trimmed by 6 bases and 8 bases respectively. The CDR3 holds 13 amino acids from the cysteine to the phenylalanine. Only the CDR3 region is kept as DNA, spanning 39 bases read in frame from base 1. CDR1 and CDR2, looked up from the germline V gene, are MDHEN and SYDVKM.

Libraries were made using the immunoSEQ multiplex PCR assay. A mixture of 60 forward primers for TCR Vbeta segments and 13 reverse primers for TCR Jbeta segments was used in the multiplex PCR. A multiplex PCR assay on genomic DNA amplified the CDR3 region of rearranged TCR beta genes. Amplified TCR beta libraries were sequenced as 87-base-pair reads on the Illumina HiSeq System. Turning to the authors' computational methods: Across the 670 or so repertoires, a later analysis counted roughly 77 million unique TCR beta chains, around 11 million of which were shared by at least two donors. A nearest-neighbor algorithm error-corrected the raw reads and collapsed the reads into unique sequences, merging closely related sequences to remove PCR and sequencing errors. CDR3 sequences were aligned to IMGT reference sequences to assign V, D and J gene segments. Each retained sequence needed at least a six-nucleotide match to both a V gene segment and a J gene segment. A rearrangement was called productive if the CDR3 had no stop codons and remained in frame with V and J, and every other rearrangement was called non-productive. CDR3 was defined by IMGT convention, running from the second conserved V-encoded cysteine to the conserved J-encoded phenylalanine. In an earlier analysis of approximately 500 of the donors, sequences lacking an unambiguous match to a single V gene segment were excluded. In an earlier analysis of around 590 of the donors, a V segment was called functional when productive rearrangements were above 56.7%, and segregating when the standard deviation between donors exceeded 5%. A statistical classification framework was developed to diagnose cytomegalovirus status using the catalog of TCR beta chain sequences. A later analysis assigned V and J genes by comparing TCR nucleotide sequences with IMGT/GENE-DB human TR gene sequences. The TCRdist pipeline was used in a later analysis to assign CDR3 sequences and most-parsimonious VDJ recombination scenarios. In a later analysis, each TCR beta chain was defined by its CDR3 amino acid sequence together with its V-gene family, and reads lacking a unique V-gene family were excluded. A later analysis removed nearly 600 highly shared, low-generation-probability nucleotide sequences to deal with suspected cross-contamination and a sequencing artifact. In a later analysis, a clonal expansion index was calculated for each public chain from normalized within-repertoire ranks of inferred template counts. A later analysis computed generation probabilities with a VDJ recombination model fitted to out-of-frame rearrangements, and checked the results against IGoR. A later analysis scored TCR-TCR, TCR-HLA and TCR-CMV co-occurrence with hypergeometric tests, applying a repertoire-size bias correction to TCR pairs. A later analysis estimated false discovery rates by permuting HLA or CMV assignments 20 times. In a later analysis, co-occurring TCRs were grouped with DBSCAN, and TCRdist sequence similarity was added when clustering was performed within HLA-allele-positive subsets. Co-occurrence clustering excluded repertoires with fewer than 30,000 or more than 120,000 public chains, plus five with anomalous nucleotide sharing. In its TCRdb copy, this immuneACCESS table keeps in-frame sequences only and misses some clones. Where compared with another copy, unresolved V genes explain less than half of these, and the others have no known cause. V and J calls and clone size are as listed in that table; D and trimming were resolved from the DNA. The sample contains about 120,000 clones, approximately 78% of them found a single time. Of the sample, roughly 5.9% falls within the top ten clones.

The chain was built from TRBV28 and TRBJ1-4, with no reliable assignment of the D segment. This sequence originates from a woman aged 35 to 49 in good health and CMV-seronegative. The material sequenced was PBMCs. The CDR3 protein is CASSLTGGEKLFF. The bases are TGTGCCAGCAGCTTGACGGGAGGGGAAAAACTGTTTTTT.